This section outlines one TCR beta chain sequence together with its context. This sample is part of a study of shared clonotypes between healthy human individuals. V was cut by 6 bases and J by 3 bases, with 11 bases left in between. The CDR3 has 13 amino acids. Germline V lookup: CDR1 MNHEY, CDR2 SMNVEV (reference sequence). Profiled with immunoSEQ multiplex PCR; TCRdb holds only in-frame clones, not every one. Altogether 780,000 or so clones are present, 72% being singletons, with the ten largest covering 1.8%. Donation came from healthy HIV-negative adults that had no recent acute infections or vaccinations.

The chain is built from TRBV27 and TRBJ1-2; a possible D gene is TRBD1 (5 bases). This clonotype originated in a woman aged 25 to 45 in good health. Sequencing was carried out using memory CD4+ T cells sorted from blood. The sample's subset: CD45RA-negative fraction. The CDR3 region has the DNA TGTGCCAGCAGCTCGACAGAGCACTATGGCTACACCTTC. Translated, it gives CASSSTEHYGYTF.